A selection of T cell receptor beta chains follows, all from one sample in a study of blood T cell repertoires in COVID-19. Produced via immunoSEQ multiplex PCR; TCRdb's table is partial and in-frame only. The table lists under 100,000 clones, about 78% of them singletons. The sequenced material came from peripheral blood. The receptor source for this set is a man aged 55-75 years with COVID-19, enrolled during active disease. The CDR3 runs from the conserved cysteine through the conserved F or W. Fields, in order: clone size, V gene, D gene, J gene, CDR3 protein, CDR3 DNA. A D gene is named only where the DNA matches it firmly. Clone size, where shown, is once, few, many, or a class for clones that have expanded.

clone size: NA
V gene: TRBV5-6
D gene: NA
J gene: TRBJ2-5
CDR3 protein: CASSPAPGTTRETQYF
CDR3 DNA: TGTGCCAGCAGCCCCGCCCCAGGAACCACCCGGGAGACCCAGTACTTC

clone size: NA
V gene: TRBV11-2
D gene: NA
J gene: TRBJ2-7
CDR3 protein: CASSLYGRATYEQYF
CDR3 DNA: TGTGCCAGCAGCTTATATGGCAGGGCGACCTACGAGCAGTACTTC

clone size: NA
V gene: TRBV5-6
D gene: TRBD1
J gene: TRBJ2-5
CDR3 protein: CASSLRDRGQETQYF
CDR3 DNA: TGTGCCAGCAGCTTGCGAGACAGGGGGCAAGAGACCCAGTACTTC

clone size: NA
V gene: TRBV9
D gene: TRBD2
J gene: TRBJ2-3
CDR3 protein: CASSVDWGGTKYF
CDR3 DNA: TGTGCCAGCAGCGTCGACTGGGGGGGAACGAAGTATTTT

clone size: once
V gene: TRBV19
D gene: NA
J gene: TRBJ1-1
CDR3 protein: CAAGWQTGTEAFF
CDR3 DNA: TGTGCCGCCGGGTGGCAGACTGGCACTGAAGCTTTCTTT

clone size: NA
V gene: TRBV6-5
D gene: NA
J gene: TRBJ1-2
CDR3 protein: CASSPSLGYTF
CDR3 DNA: TGTGCCAGCAGTCCGAGTCTTGGCTACACCTTC

clone size: NA
V gene: TRBV15
D gene: TRBD1
J gene: TRBJ2-7
CDR3 protein: CATSRGGWGQASYEQYF
CDR3 DNA: TGTGCCACCAGCAGGGGGGGTTGGGGACAGGCTTCCTACGAGCAGTACTTC

clone size: NA
V gene: TRBV3-1/TRBV3-2
D gene: NA
J gene: TRBJ2-2
CDR3 protein: CASSQDARVSPGELFF
CDR3 DNA: TGTGCCAGCAGCCAAGACGCCAGGGTCTCGCCCGGGGAGCTGTTTTTT

clone size: NA
V gene: TRBV10-3
D gene: NA
J gene: TRBJ1-1
CDR3 protein: CAIGSGETTEAFF
CDR3 DNA: TGTGCCATCGGGTCGGGGGAGACCACTGAAGCTTTCTTT

clone size: NA
V gene: TRBV2
D gene: TRBD1
J gene: TRBJ1-4
CDR3 protein: CASNRGGEKLFF
CDR3 DNA: TGTGCCAGCAACAGGGGAGGAGAAAAACTGTTTTTT

clone size: few
V gene: TRBV5-1
D gene: TRBD1
J gene: TRBJ2-1
CDR3 protein: CASSSGMDRGYNEQFF
CDR3 DNA: TGCGCCAGCAGCTCAGGAATGGACAGGGGATACAATGAGCAGTTCTTC

clone size: NA
V gene: TRBV18
D gene: TRBD2
J gene: TRBJ2-7
CDR3 protein: CASSPGTSGYEQYF
CDR3 DNA: TGTGCCAGCTCACCCGGGACTAGCGGCTACGAGCAGTACTTC